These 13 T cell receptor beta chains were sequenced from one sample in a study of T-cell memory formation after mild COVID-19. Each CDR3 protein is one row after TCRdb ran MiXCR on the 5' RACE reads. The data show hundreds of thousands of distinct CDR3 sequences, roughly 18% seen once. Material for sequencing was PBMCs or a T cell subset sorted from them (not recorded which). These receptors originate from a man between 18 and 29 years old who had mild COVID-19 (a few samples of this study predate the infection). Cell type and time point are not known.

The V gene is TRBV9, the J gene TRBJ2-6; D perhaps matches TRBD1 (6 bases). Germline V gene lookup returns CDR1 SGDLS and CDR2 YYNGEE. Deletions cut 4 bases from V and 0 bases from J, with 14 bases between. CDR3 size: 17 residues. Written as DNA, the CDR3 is TGTGCCAGCAGCCTGGGACAAGTACACTCTGGGGCCAACGTCCTGACTTTC. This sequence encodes CASSLGQVHSGANVLTF.

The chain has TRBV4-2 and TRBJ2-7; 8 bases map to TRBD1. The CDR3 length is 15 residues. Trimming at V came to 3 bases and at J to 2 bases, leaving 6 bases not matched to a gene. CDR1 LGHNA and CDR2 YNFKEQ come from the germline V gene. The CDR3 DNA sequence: TGTGCCAGCAGCCAGCTCGGACAGGGCCCCTACGAGCAGTACTTC. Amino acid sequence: CASSQLGQGPYEQYF.

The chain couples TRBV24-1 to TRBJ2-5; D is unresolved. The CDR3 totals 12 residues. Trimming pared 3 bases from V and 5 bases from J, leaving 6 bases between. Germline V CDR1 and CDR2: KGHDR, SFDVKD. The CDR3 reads CATSDQRETQYF. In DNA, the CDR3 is TGTGCCACCAGTGATCAGAGGGAGACCCAGTACTTC.

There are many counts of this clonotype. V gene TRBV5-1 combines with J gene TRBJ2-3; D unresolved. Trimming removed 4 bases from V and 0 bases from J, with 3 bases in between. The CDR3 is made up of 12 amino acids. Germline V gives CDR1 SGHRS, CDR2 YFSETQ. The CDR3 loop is CASSISTDTQYF. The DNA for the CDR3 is TGCGCCAGCAGCATCAGCACAGATACGCAGTATTTT.

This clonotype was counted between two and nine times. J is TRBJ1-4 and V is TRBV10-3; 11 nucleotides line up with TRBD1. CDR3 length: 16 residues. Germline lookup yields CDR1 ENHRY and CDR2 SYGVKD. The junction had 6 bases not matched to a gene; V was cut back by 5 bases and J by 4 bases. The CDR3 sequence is CAISNPGQGVNEKLFF. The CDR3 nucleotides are TGTGCCATCAGTAACCCGGGACAGGGGGTTAATGAAAAACTGTTTTTT.

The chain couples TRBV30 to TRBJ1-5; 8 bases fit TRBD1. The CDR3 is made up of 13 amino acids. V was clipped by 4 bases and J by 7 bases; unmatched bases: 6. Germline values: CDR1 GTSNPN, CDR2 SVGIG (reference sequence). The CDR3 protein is CAWNRQGNQPQHF. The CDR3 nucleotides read TGTGCCTGGAACAGACAGGGGAACCAGCCCCAGCATTTT.

In DNA form, the CDR3 reads TGCGCCAGCAGCTTGGGTATGGATTTCGGGGCCAAAAACATTCAGTACTTC. Amino acid sequence: CASSLGMDFGAKNIQYF. The V and J genes are TRBV5-1 and TRBJ2-4; D not resolved. Germline V gives CDR1 SGHRS, CDR2 YFSETQ. V was trimmed by 0 bases and J by 1 base, leaving 14 bases between them. The CDR3 totals 17 residues.

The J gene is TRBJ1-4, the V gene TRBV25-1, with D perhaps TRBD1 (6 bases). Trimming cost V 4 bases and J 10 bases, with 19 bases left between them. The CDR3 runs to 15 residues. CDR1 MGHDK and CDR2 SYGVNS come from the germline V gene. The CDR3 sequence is CASSGRGQGAGKLFF. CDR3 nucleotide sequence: TGTGCCAGCAGTGGGCGGGGGCAAGGTGCAGGAAAACTGTTTTTT. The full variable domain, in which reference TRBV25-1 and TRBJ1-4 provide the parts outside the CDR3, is EADIYQTPRYLVIGTGKKITLECSQTMGHDKMYWYQQDPGMELHLIHYSYGVNSTEKGDLSSESTVSRIRTEHFPLTLESARPSHTSQYLCASSGRGQGAGKLFFGSGTQLSVL.

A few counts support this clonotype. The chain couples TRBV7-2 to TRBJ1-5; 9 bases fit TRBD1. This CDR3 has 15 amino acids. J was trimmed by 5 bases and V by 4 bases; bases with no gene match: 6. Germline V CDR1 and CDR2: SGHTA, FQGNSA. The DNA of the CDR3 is TGTGCCAGCAGCTACGGACAGGGGTTATATCAGCCCCAGCATTTT. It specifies CASSYGQGLYQPQHF.

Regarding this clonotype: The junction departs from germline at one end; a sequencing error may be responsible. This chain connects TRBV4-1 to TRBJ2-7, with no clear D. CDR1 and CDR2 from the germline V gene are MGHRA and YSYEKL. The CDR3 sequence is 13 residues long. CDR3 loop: CASIQEQNYEQYF. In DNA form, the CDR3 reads TGCGCCAGCATCCAAGAACAAAACTACGAGCAGTACTTC.

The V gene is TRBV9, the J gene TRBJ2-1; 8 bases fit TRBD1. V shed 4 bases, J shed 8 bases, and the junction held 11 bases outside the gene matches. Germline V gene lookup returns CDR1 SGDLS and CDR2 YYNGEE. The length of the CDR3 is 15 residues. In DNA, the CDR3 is TGTGCCAGCAGCCCCCAGAGGACAGGGTACGATGAGCAGTTCTTC. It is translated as CASSPQRTGYDEQFF.

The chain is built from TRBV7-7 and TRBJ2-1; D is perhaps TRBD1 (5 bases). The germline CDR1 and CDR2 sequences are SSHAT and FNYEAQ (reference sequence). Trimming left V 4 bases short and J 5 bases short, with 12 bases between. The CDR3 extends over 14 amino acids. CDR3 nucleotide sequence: TGTGCCAGCAGCTGGGGCGGCTTAAACAATGAGCAGTTCTTC. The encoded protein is CASSWGGLNNEQFF.

As DNA, the CDR3 is TGTGCCAGCAGTTACTCGATACGGGTAATGTTCTTC. As protein: CASSYSIRVMFF. The chain is built from TRBV6-2 or TRBV6-3 and TRBJ2-1; the D is unclear. This CDR3 contains 12 residues. V gave up 0 bases and J gave up 15 bases, with 12 bases separating them. From germline, CDR1 is MNHEY and CDR2 SVGEGT.